This T cell receptor beta chain is from a study of CD8+ T cells in alopecia areata. Samples from alopecia areata patients were lesional scalp punch biopsies and peripheral blood. V shed 3 bases, J shed 7 bases, and the junction held 8 bases outside the gene matches. The CDR3 has 16 amino acids. The germline V gene encodes CDR1 LNHNV and CDR2 YYDKDF (reference sequence). Once RNA had been extracted, it was reverse transcribed into cDNA to act as the sequencing template. Method: immunoSEQ multiplex PCR; TCRdb's copy keeps in-frame clones and lacks some. This sample carries some 130,000 clones, under 60% of them seen once, and the ten largest clones take about 6%. Only one count was recorded for this clone.

This receptor was identified in a human donor with alopecia areata. The chain links TRBV15 to TRBJ2-1; 11 positions match TRBD2. The sample in question was CD4+ T cells sorted from blood, obtained at week 0. This chain's CDR3 is CATSSPGLAVTNEQFF. CDR3 coding DNA: TGTGCCACCAGCAGCCCGGGACTAGCGGTGACTAATGAGCAGTTCTTC.